These T cell receptor beta chains were read from a single sample in a study of shared clonotypes between healthy human individuals. TCRdb keeps only in-frame clones here, not all; method: immunoSEQ multiplex PCR. The sample lists millions of clones; over 85% were seen once. The source material was naive CD8+ T cells sorted from blood. All receptors derive from a man aged 18-30 years in good health. Each CDR3 is given with its conserved first and last residue. The order of the fields is V gene, J gene, D gene, clone size, CDR3 DNA, CDR3 protein. D genes are given only for firm matches. Clone size is stated in some rows and not others, as once, few, many or a class when expanded.

TRBV6-4	TRBJ2-1	TRBD2	-	TGTGCCAGCAGTGACTCTGGGACTAGCATCTACAATGAGCAGTTCTTC	CASSDSGTSIYNEQFF
TRBV9	TRBJ2-5	-	-	TGTGCCAGCAGCGCTGCCGCTAGCTGGGAGACCCAGTACTTC	CASSAAASWETQYF
TRBV4-1	TRBJ1-3	-	-	TGCGCCAGCAGCCACTCGCAGGGAAGCAAAGACACCATATATTTT	CASSHSQGSKDTIYF
TRBV11-3	TRBJ2-7	TRBD2	-	TGTGCCAGCAGCTTACTTTCGGGACTAGCGGGGGCCTCCTACGAGCAGTACTTC	CASSLLSGLAGASYEQYF
TRBV7-9	TRBJ2-1	TRBD2	-	TGTGCCAGCAGCTTTCTGGGGAGGGATGAGCAGTTCTTC	CASSFLGRDEQFF
TRBV5-1	TRBJ2-2	-	-	TGCGCCAGCAGCTTGGCTTACGGGGAGCTGTTTTTT	CASSLAYGELFF
TRBV27	TRBJ2-1	-	once	TGTGCCAGCAGTTTATCGACAGCCCTAGCGCAGTTCTTC	CASSLSTALAQFF
TRBV27	TRBJ1-1	-	-	TGTGCCAGCAGTTCGGGCACCCCGGAAACTGAAGCTTTCTTT	CASSSGTPETEAFF
TRBV7-9	TRBJ2-7	-	-	TGTGCCAGCAGCTTCCCCGGGGACTCGGGTGAGCAGTACTTC	CASSFPGDSGEQYF
TRBV9	TRBJ2-2	-	-	TGTGCCAGCAGCGTAGGGGCGGGTGAGAACGCCGGGGAGCTGTTTTTT	CASSVGAGENAGELFF
TRBV28	TRBJ1-5	-	-	TGTGCCAGCTCCGCGGGCACCAATCAGCCCCAGCATTTT	CASSAGTNQPQHF
TRBV7-3	TRBJ2-3	-	-	TGTGCCAGCAGCCCCACCGTCTCTAGCACAGATACGCAGTATTTT	CASSPTVSSTDTQYF
TRBV19	TRBJ1-5	-	once	TGTGCCAGTAGGTCCGAATTAGACAATCAGCCCCAGCATTTT	CASRSELDNQPQHF
TRBV7-9	TRBJ2-1	TRBD2	-	TGTGCCAGCAGCCCGCCCAGGTGGGGGGGCAATGAGCAGTTCTTC	CASSPPRWGGNEQFF
TRBV13	TRBJ1-3	-	-	TGTGCCAGCAGCTTAGGGGCCAACTCTGGAAACACCATATATTTT	CASSLGANSGNTIYF
TRBV6-1	TRBJ1-2	-	-	TGTGCCAGCAGTGAAGCGCTTCATGCCCACCCGGTCGATGGCTACACCTTC	CASSEALHAHPVDGYTF
TRBV28	TRBJ2-5	-	once	TGTGCCAGCAGTTTATCTCAGGTCGGCGAGACCCAGTACTTC	CASSLSQVGETQYF
TRBV30	TRBJ2-7	-	-	TGTGCCTGGTCGTCCGTCCCATCAACCTACGAGCAGTACTTC	CAWSSVPSTYEQYF
TRBV9	TRBJ1-4	TRBD1	-	TGTGCCAGCAGCGCAGGGACAGGGCCCAATGAAAAACTGTTTTTT	CASSAGTGPNEKLFF
TRBV4-3	TRBJ1-1	TRBD1	-	TGCGCCAGCAGCCAAGATGGCTCAGGGGGGCGCACTGAAGCTTTCTTT	CASSQDGSGGRTEAFF
TRBV19	TRBJ1-1	-	-	TGTGCCAGTAGTATATACTCGGGGCTGGAAGCTTTCTTT	CASSIYSGLEAFF
TRBV27	TRBJ2-7	TRBD2	-	TGTGCCAGCAGTTTCACTAGCGGGTACGAGCAGTACTTC	CASSFTSGYEQYF
TRBV5-4	TRBJ2-5	-	-	TGTGCCAGCAGCTTGGATTTTGGGAACCAAGAGACCCAGTACTTC	CASSLDFGNQETQYF
TRBV13	TRBJ1-1	-	-	TGTGCCAGCAGCGCCGACCAGAACACTGAAGCTTTCTTT	CASSADQNTEAFF
TRBV30	TRBJ1-6	-	few	TGTGCCTGGAGTCCGGTGGATAATTCACCCCTCCACTTT	CAWSPVDNSPLHF
TRBV2	TRBJ1-1	-	-	TGTGCCAGCAGTGTCGGGGGAGAGAACACTGAAGCTTTCTTT	CASSVGGENTEAFF
TRBV19	TRBJ2-1	-	-	TGTGCCAGTAGCCTCGGAGGCCGTACTTCAAGGGTTGAGCAGTTCTTC	CASSLGGRTSRVEQFF
TRBV27	TRBJ1-2	-	-	TGTGCCAGCAGTTTGACAGGAGTTAACTATGGCTACACCTTC	CASSLTGVNYGYTF
TRBV10-3	TRBJ1-1	-	-	TGTGCCATCAGTGAGTCTATTGGGGACCTGAACACTGAAGCTTTCTTT	CAISESIGDLNTEAFF
TRBV27	TRBJ2-7	-	once	TGTGCCAGCAGTTTATACGGGGAAAGCTACGAGCAGTACTTC	CASSLYGESYEQYF
TRBV11-2	TRBJ1-6	-	-	TGTGCCAGCAGCCCTCGTGCAGGGCCATATAATTCACCCCTCCACTTT	CASSPRAGPYNSPLHF
TRBV27	TRBJ2-7	-	-	TGTGCCAGCAGTTTAGCAGTCCACCCTGCCTACGAGCAGTACTTC	CASSLAVHPAYEQYF
TRBV11-2	TRBJ1-4	-	-	TGTGCCAGCAGCTTAGAAGGTGAAAAACTGTTTTTT	CASSLEGEKLFF
TRBV10-2	TRBJ2-3	TRBD2	-	TGCGCCAGCAGTGAGCGAACGGGACTAGCTTTCACAGATACGCAGTATTTT	CASSERTGLAFTDTQYF
TRBV2	TRBJ2-5	TRBD1	-	TGTGCCAGCAGTGAGGGACAGCAGTACCAAGAGACCCAGTACTTC	CASSEGQQYQETQYF
TRBV2	TRBJ2-1	TRBD2	-	TGTGCCAGCAGCGTGGGACTAGCGGGAGACAATGAGCAGTTCTTC	CASSVGLAGDNEQFF
TRBV6-6	TRBJ2-7	-	-	TGTGCCAGCAGCCCAAACTACGAGCAGTACTTC	CASSPNYEQYF
TRBV19	TRBJ2-1	TRBD2	-	TGTGCCAGTAGTGAGCGCGGGAGCTACAATGAGCAGTTCTTC	CASSERGSYNEQFF
TRBV4-1	TRBJ2-7	-	once	TGCGCCAGCAGCCAAGATGCGTCGACAGGTATATTCTCCTACGAGCAGTACTTC	CASSQDASTGIFSYEQYF
TRBV7-9	TRBJ1-1	-	-	TGTGCCAGCAGCTACCGGGACACGCATTGGGGTGAAGCTTTCTTT	CASSYRDTHWGEAFF
TRBV27	TRBJ1-2	TRBD1	-	TGTGCCAGCAGTTCGACAGGGTTGGACTATGGCTACACCTTC	CASSSTGLDYGYTF
TRBV29-1	TRBJ2-5	-	-	TGCAGCGTTGTAGAAGGTTCCCAAGAGACCCAGTACTTC	CSVVEGSQETQYF
TRBV27	TRBJ2-2	TRBD1	-	TGTGCCAGCAGTTTGGACAGGGGCACCGGGGAGCTGTTTTTT	CASSLDRGTGELFF
TRBV19	TRBJ1-5	-	-	TGTGCCAGTAGTATAGATCCGACACTTAATCAGCCCCAGCATTTT	CASSIDPTLNQPQHF
TRBV13	TRBJ1-6	-	-	TGTGCCAGCAGCTTAAGTCCGGCAGGTTCACCCCTCCACTTT	CASSLSPAGSPLHF